This TCR beta chain stems from a study of OX40 agonist ivuxolimab in advanced cancers. Across the study: Enrollees could have had prior anti-PD-1, anti-PD-L1 or anti-CTLA-4 therapy, which approximately 38% had received.

Deletions cut 7 bases from V and 4 bases from J, with 13 bases between. This CDR3 region has 13 residues. In germline, CDR1 is MNHEY, CDR2 SMNVEV (reference sequence). Only in-frame clones appear in the TCRdb table, and some are missing; sequencing was by immunoSEQ multiplex PCR. Among nearly 80,000 clones listed, 84% were seen once. V usage is TRBV27 and J usage is TRBJ1-1; weak D call: TRBD1 (5 bases). This TCR derives from an adult with an advanced solid tumor such as melanoma, head and neck, liver or kidney cancer. This sample comprised CD4+ or CD8+ T cells sorted from blood, obtained in a trial of the OX40 agonist ivuxolimab. CDR3 loop: CASKVWGGTEAFF. Here the CDR3 DNA reads TGTGCCAGCAAGGTATGGGGGGGCACTGAAGCTTTCTTT.